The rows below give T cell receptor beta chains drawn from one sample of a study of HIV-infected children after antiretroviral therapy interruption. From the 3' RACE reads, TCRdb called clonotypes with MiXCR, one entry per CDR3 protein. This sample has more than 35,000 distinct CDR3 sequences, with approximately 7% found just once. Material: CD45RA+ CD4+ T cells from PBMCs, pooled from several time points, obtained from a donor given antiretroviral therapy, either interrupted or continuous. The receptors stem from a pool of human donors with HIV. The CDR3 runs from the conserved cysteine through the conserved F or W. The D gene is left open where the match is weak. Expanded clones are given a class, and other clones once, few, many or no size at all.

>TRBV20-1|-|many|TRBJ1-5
TGCAGTGCTAGAAGGCCCCTACAGTTAGGTTCGAGCAATCAGCCCCAGCATTTT
CSARRPLQLGSSNQPQHF
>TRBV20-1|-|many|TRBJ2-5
TGCAGTGGGCAGATAAGAGAGACCCAGTACTTC
CSGQIRETQYF
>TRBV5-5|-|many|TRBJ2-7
TGTGCCAGCAGCTGGGACTACGAGCAGTACTTC
CASSWDYEQYF
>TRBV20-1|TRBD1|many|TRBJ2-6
TGCAGTGCTAACCGGGACAGGGGGCTTATCATGACTTTC
CSANRDRGLIMTF
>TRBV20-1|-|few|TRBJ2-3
TGCAGTGCTAGAGGAGCAACCCCGGGACCTCGGAGGGGCGCAGATACGCAGTATTTT
CSARGATPGPRRGADTQYF
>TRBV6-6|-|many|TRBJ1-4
TGTGCCAGCCGGGTCTTTTCCAACGAAAGATTATTTTTC
CASRVFSNERLFF
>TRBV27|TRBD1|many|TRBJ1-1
TGTGCCAGCAGGCTAGGGACAGCTACGAACACTGAAGCTTTCTTT
CASRLGTATNTEAFF
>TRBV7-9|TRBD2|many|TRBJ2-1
TGTGCCAGCAGGGCTAGCGGGGGAACCTACAATGAGCAGTTCTTC
CASRASGGTYNEQFF
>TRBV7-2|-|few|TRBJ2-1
TGTGCCAGCAGCTTAGTAACAGGGTCCCACAATGAGCAGTTCTTC
CASSLVTGSHNEQFF
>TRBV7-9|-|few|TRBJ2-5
TGTGCCAGCAGCTTATCGAATAGAGAGACCCAGTACTTC
CASSLSNRETQYF
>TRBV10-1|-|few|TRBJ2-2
TGCGCCAGCAGCATATCACCGAACGGTGACACCGGGGAGCTGTTTTTT
CASSISPNGDTGELFF
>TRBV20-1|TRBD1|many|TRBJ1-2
TGCAGTGCCCAGACAGGGTATGGCTACACCTTC
CSAQTGYGYTF
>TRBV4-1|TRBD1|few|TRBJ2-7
TGTGCCAGCAGCCAGTGGGACAGCTCCTATGAACAGTACTTC
CASSQWDSSYEQYF
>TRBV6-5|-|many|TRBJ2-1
TGTGCCAGCAGCAAGGGATTCACCAATGAGCAGTTCTTC
CASSKGFTNEQFF
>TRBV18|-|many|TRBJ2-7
TGTGCCAGCTCACTTCGGGACAACTACGAGCAGTACTTC
CASSLRDNYEQYF
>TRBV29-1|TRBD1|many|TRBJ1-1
TGCAGCGTTGAGGGGCGGGCAGGGGGCGTCGGAGCTTTCTTT
CSVEGRAGGVGAFF
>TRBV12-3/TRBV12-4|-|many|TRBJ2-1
TGTGCCAGCAGTCCACCTCACGCTCCGGGACGATTTGTTAAGCAGTTCTTC
CASSPPHAPGRFVKQFF
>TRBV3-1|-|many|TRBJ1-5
TGTGCCAGCAGCCAAGGTTCAGGGGCTCGCAATCAGCCCCAGCATTTT
CASSQGSGARNQPQHF
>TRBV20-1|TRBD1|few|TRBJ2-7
TGCAGTGCCCGAATTACAGGGGGGACCTACGAGCAGTACTTC
CSARITGGTYEQYF
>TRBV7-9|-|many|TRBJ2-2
TGTGCCAGCAGCTTAGAAGGGGCCGCCGGGGAGCTGTTTTTT
CASSLEGAAGELFF
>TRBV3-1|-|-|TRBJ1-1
TGTGCCAGCAGGAGGGCGCAGGGAAACACTGAAGCTTTCTTT
CASRRAQGNTEAFF
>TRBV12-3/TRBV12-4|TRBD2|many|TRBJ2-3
TGTGCCAGCAGTTTAGGACGGGGGGGGGCAGATACGCAGTATTTT
CASSLGRGGADTQYF
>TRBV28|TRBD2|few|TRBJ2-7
TGTGCCAGCAGTCCCCCCAGCGGGAATACCTACGAGCAGTACTTC
CASSPPSGNTYEQYF
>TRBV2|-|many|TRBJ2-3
TGTGCCAGCAGTATCCTACAGGGTGGCACAGATACGCAGTATTTT
CASSILQGGTDTQYF
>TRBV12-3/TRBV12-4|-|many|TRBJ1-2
TGTGCCAGCAGTTTTTCCGACAGCCTCTATGGCTACACCTTC
CASSFSDSLYGYTF
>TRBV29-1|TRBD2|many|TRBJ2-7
TGCAGCGTTTCGGGACTAGCGGGAGTCGAGCAGTACTTC
CSVSGLAGVEQYF
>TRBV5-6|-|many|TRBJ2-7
TGTGCCAGCAGCTTGGCCCCCGGAGCCTCCTACGAGCAGTACTTC
CASSLAPGASYEQYF
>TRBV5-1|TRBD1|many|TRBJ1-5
TGCGCCAGCAGCCCCCAGGGACAGAGCAATCAGCCCCAGCATTTT
CASSPQGQSNQPQHF
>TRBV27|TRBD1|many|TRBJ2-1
TGTGCCAGCAGGGGACAGGGGCGAAATGAGCAGTTCTTC
CASRGQGRNEQFF
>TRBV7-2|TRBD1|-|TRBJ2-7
TGTGCCAGCAGCCCTCGGACAGGTGTCAACGAGCAGTACTTC
CASSPRTGVNEQYF
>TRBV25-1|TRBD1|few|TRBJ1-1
TGTGCCAGCAGGAGACAGGGAAACACTGAAGCTTTCTTT
CASRRQGNTEAFF
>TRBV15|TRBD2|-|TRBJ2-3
TGTGCCACCAGCAGAGGGCTAGCGGATAGCACAGATATGCAGTATTTT
CATSRGLADSTDMQYF
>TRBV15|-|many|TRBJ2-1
TGTGCCACCAGCAGGGGAGACACCGTCTACAATGAGCAGTTCTTC
CATSRGDTVYNEQFF
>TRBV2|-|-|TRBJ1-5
TGTGCCAGCAGGCCGGGAGGACAGCCCCAGCATTTT
CASRPGGQPQHF
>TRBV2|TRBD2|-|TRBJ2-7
TGTGCCAGCTTTTCGGTTAGCGGGTTTTACGAGCAGTACTTC
CASFSVSGFYEQYF
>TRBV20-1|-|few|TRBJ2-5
TGCAGTGCTTCAATCCCGAGACCAGTACAAGAGACCCAGTACTTC
CSASIPRPVQETQYF
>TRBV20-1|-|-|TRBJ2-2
TGCAGTGCTAGAGATTACGCGAGCACCGGGGAGCTGTTTTTT
CSARDYASTGELFF
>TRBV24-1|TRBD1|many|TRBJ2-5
TGTGCCACCAGCCAGACAGGGGAGGAGACCCAGTACTTC
CATSQTGEETQYF
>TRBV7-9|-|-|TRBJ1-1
TGTGCCAGCAGCTTAGCTACGGGGCCGAACACTGAAGCTTTCTTT
CASSLATGPNTEAFF
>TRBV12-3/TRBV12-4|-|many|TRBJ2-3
TGTGCCAGCAGCCGAAGCGCCGACCCCACAGATACGCAGTATTTT
CASSRSADPTDTQYF
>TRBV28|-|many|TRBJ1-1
TGTGCCAGCAGTCGTGTGAACACTGAAGCTTTCTTT
CASSRVNTEAFF
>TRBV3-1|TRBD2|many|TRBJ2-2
TGTGCCAGCAGCCAAGCAGCGGGAGGGCCTGCGGGGGAGCTGTTTTTT
CASSQAAGGPAGELFF
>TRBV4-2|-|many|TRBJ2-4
TGTGCCAGCAGCCGGGATAGTCAAAACACCTTGTACTTT
CASSRDSQNTLYF
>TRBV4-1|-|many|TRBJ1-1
TGCGCCAGCAGCGCCCGCGCAGACTTGGAAGCTTTCTTT
CASSARADLEAFF
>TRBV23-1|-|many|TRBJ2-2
TGCGCCAGCAGTTGCCCGGGACAAGAGATTAACACCGGGGAGCTGTTTTTT
CASSCPGQEINTGELFF
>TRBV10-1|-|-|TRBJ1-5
TGCGCCAGCAGCCGGGACATCGATCAGCCCCAGCATTTT
CASSRDIDQPQHF
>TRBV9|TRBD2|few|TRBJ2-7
TGTGCCAGCAGCTTTAGCGGGGGGATCGACGAGCAGTACTTC
CASSFSGGIDEQYF
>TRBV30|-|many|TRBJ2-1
TGTGCCTGGAGTCTACACTGGGGATATGCTGAGCAGTTCTTC
CAWSLHWGYAEQFF
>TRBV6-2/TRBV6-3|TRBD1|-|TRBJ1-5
TGTGCCAGCAGTCAACTACCTCGACAGGGAAGAGGGCAGCCCCAGCATTTT
CASSQLPRQGRGQPQHF
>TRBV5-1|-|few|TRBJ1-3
TGCGCCAGCAGCTTAACACACTCTGGAAACACCATATATTTT
CASSLTHSGNTIYF
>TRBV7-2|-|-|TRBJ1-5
TGTGCCAGCAGCTTAGCCGGTAGGGGTAGTCAGCCCCAGCATTTT
CASSLAGRGSQPQHF
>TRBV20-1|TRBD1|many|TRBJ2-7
TGCAGTGCTAGGGGGGACAGGGGGTACGAGCAGTACTTC
CSARGDRGYEQYF
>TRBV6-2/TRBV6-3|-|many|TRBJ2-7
TGTGCCAGCAGCCCGTCAGGGAGGCTCTACGAGCAGTACTTC
CASSPSGRLYEQYF
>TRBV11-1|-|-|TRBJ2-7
TGTGCCAGCAGCCCCACGAGGGGCGAGCAGTACTTC
CASSPTRGEQYF
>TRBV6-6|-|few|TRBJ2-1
TGTGCCAGCAGTGATGAGGGGAATAACTATGCTGAGCAGTTCTTC
CASSDEGNNYAEQFF
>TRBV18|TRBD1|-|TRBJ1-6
TGTGCCAGCCAACAGGGGGAGGAATCACCCCTCCACTTT
CASQQGEESPLHF
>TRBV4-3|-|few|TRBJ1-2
TGCGCCAGCAGCCAGGCGATCAGGGCTCACTATGGCTACACCTTC
CASSQAIRAHYGYTF
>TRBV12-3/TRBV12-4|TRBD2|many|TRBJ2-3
TGTGCCAGCAGTGCCGGACTAGCGGGGGGTGGAGATACGCAGTATTTT
CASSAGLAGGGDTQYF
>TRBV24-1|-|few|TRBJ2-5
TGTGCCACCAGCGGATCCGGGACCCAGTACTTC
CATSGSGTQYF
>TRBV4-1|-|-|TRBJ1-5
TGCGCCAGCAGCCAAGATCTTGGCAGGCTCGAAATTAGGAATCAGCCCCAGCATTTT
CASSQDLGRLEIRNQPQHF